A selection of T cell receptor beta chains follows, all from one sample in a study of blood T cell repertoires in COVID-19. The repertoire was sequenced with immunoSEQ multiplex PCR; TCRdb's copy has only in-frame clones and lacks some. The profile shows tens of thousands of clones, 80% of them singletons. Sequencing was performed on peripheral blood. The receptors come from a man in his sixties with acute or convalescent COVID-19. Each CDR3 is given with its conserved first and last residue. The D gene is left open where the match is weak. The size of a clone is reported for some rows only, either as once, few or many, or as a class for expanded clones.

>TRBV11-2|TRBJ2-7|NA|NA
CASSLELAPTEQYF
TGTGCCAGCAGCTTAGAACTAGCCCCTACTGAGCAGTACTTC
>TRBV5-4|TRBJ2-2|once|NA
CASSFGTPNTGELFF
TGTGCCAGCAGCTTCGGGACACCGAACACCGGGGAGCTGTTTTTT
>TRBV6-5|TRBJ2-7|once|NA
CASSLTVAVPTQYF
TGTGCCAGCAGTCTCACTGTAGCTGTGCCCACGCAGTACTTC
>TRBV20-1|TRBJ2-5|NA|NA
CSASTGPGAQYF
TGCAGTGCTAGTACAGGGCCCGGGGCCCAGTACTTC
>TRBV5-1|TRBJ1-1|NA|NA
CASSPRVGWDTEAFF
TGCGCCAGCAGTCCCAGGGTGGGGTGGGACACTGAAGCTTTCTTT
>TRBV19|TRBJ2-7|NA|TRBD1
CASSPDRGRPYEQYF
TGTGCCAGTAGTCCGGACAGGGGGCGCCCCTACGAGCAGTACTTC
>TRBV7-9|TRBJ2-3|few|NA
CASSSYFGLSSTDTQYF
TGTGCCAGCAGCTCCTACTTTGGACTGTCTAGCACAGATACGCAGTATTTT
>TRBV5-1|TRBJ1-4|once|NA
CASSWGPGEEKLFF
TGCGCCAGCAGCTGGGGCCCAGGGGAAGAAAAACTGTTTTTT
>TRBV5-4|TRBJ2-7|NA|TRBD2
CASSQLAGGREQYF
TGTGCCAGCAGCCAACTAGCGGGGGGGCGAGAGCAGTACTTC
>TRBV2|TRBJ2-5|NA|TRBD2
CASSEKTSGFRRTQYF
TGTGCCAGCAGTGAGAAGACTAGCGGGTTTCGGAGGACCCAGTACTTC
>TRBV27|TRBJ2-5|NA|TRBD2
CASSSSGGRIGETQYF
TGTGCCAGCAGTTCTAGCGGGGGAAGGATTGGTGAGACCCAGTACTTC
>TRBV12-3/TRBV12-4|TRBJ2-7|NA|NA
CASSLSGYEQYF
TGTGCCAGCAGTTTATCCGGCTACGAGCAGTACTTC
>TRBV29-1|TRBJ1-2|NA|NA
CSVELLPGGYTF
TGCAGCGTTGAACTGCTTCCCGGGGGCTACACCTTC
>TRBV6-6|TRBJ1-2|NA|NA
CASRAAGAVYGYTF
TGTGCCAGCAGAGCCGCAGGGGCGGTTTATGGCTACACCTTC
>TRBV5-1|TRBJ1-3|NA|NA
CASRKIGGAYSGNTIYF
TGCGCCAGCAGGAAAATCGGGGGGGCTTACTCTGGAAACACCATATATTTT
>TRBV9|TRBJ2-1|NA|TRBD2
CASSVGSSGGLTSEQFF
TGTGCCAGCAGCGTAGGTTCAAGCGGGGGGCTAACTTCTGAGCAGTTCTTC
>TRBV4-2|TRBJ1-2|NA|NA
CASSQTGGDPSYGYTF
TGTGCCAGCAGCCAAACCGGGGGGGATCCCTCTTATGGCTACACCTTC
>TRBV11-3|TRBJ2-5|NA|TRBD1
CASSSGGETQYF
TGTGCCAGCAGCTCAGGGGGAGAGACCCAGTACTTC
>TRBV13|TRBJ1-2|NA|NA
CASSYTVGSYGYTF
TGTGCCAGCAGTTATACAGTTGGCAGCTATGGCTACACCTTC
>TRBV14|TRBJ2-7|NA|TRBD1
CASSQQPGTGGNEQYF
TGTGCCAGCAGCCAACAACCCGGGACAGGGGGCAACGAGCAGTACTTC
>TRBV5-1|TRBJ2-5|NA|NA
CASSLDAGRGTQYF
TGCGCCAGCAGCTTGGACGCGGGTCGGGGGACCCAGTACTTC
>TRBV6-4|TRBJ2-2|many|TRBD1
CASSPTGGTGELFF
TGTGCCAGCAGCCCGACAGGGGGCACCGGGGAGCTGTTTTTT
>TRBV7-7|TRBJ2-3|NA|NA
CASSLVGRSTDTQYF
TGTGCTAGCAGCTTAGTGGGGAGGAGCACAGATACGCAGTATTTT
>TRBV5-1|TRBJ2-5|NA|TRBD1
CASSGQDRGETQYF
TGCGCCAGCAGCGGACAGGATAGGGGGGAGACCCAGTACTTC
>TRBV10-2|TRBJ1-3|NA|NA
CASSESVGHRVAGNTIYF
TGCGCCAGCAGTGAGTCAGTGGGACACCGGGTCGCAGGAAACACCATATATTTT
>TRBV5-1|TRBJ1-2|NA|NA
CASSLGTGNGYTF
TGCGCCAGCAGCTTGGGAACGGGGAATGGCTACACCTTC
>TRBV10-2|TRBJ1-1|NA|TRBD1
CATIRDRGRGTEAFF
TGCGCCACTATCCGGGACAGGGGGCGAGGCACTGAAGCTTTCTTT
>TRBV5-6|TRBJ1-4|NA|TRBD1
CASSGSGTGNEKLFF
TGTGCCAGCAGCGGATCCGGGACAGGGAATGAAAAACTGTTTTTT
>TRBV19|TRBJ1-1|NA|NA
CASTQGMNTEAFF
TGTGCCAGTACTCAGGGCATGAACACTGAAGCTTTCTTT
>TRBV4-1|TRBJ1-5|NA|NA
CASSQGGGGAVQPQHF
TGCGCCAGCAGCCAAGGTGGGGGGGGCGCGGTTCAGCCCCAGCATTTT
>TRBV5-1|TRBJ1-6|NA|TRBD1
CASSSPGQGSINSPLHF
TGCGCCAGCAGCTCTCCGGGACAGGGATCTATTAATTCACCCCTCCACTTT
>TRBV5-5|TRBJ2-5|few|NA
CASSLGGGWETQYF
TGTGCCAGCAGCTTAGGAGGGGGCTGGGAGACCCAGTACTTC
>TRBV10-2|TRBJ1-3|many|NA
CASMDGGPKNGNTIYF
TGCGCCAGCATGGACGGCGGGCCTAAGAACGGAAACACCATATATTTT
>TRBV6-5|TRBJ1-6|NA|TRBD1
CASRKTGGAWTPLHF
TGTGCCAGCAGAAAAACAGGGGGCGCTTGGACACCCCTCCACTTT
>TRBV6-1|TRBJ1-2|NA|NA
CASSEASGTGYGYTF
TGTGCCAGCAGTGAAGCGAGCGGAACTGGCTATGGCTACACCTTC
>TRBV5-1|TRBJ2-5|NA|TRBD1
CASSRGQGETQYF
TGCGCCAGCAGCAGGGGGCAGGGGGAGACCCAGTACTTC
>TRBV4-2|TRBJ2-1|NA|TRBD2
CASSYRLAGGQNEQFF
TGTGCCAGCAGCTACCGACTAGCGGGGGGGCAAAATGAGCAGTTCTTC